These T cell receptor beta chains were read from a single sample in a study of blood T cell repertoires in COVID-19. TCRdb's copy holds only in-frame clones and misses some; the assay was immunoSEQ multiplex PCR. The table shows about 310,000 clones, with 75% to 90% occurring only once. Sequencing used peripheral blood. These receptors came from a woman aged 30 to 39 with COVID-19, enrolled during active disease. The CDR3 runs from the conserved cysteine through the conserved F or W. The D gene is left open where the match is weak. The listing skips clone size in some rows; elsewhere it reads once, few, many or a size class.

V	size	J	D	CDR3	DNA
TRBV4-1	.	TRBJ1-4	.	CASSQGEQVKTNEKLFF	TGCGCCAGCAGCCAAGGGGAACAGGTGAAGACTAATGAAAAACTGTTTTTT
TRBV27	.	TRBJ2-7	.	CASSLGTAYEQYF	TGTGCCAGCAGTCTCGGGACTGCTTACGAGCAGTACTTC
TRBV5-1	once	TRBJ2-1	.	CASSLDSPYYNEQFF	TGCGCCAGCAGCTTGGACTCACCTTATTACAATGAGCAGTTCTTC
TRBV14	once	TRBJ2-2	TRBD2	CASSRTAGGGTGELFF	TGTGCCAGCAGCCGGACAGCGGGAGGGGGCACCGGGGAGCTGTTTTTT
TRBV2	.	TRBJ1-2	.	CASSLYPGEDPYGYTF	TGTGCCAGCAGTTTATACCCGGGAGAAGATCCCTATGGCTACACCTTC
TRBV9	.	TRBJ1-6	.	CASSVASGEGWSPLHF	TGTGCCAGCAGCGTGGCCTCGGGGGAAGGATGGTCACCCCTCCACTTT
TRBV18	once	TRBJ1-3	.	CASSPSHLDTGSGNTIYF	TGTGCCAGCTCACCTTCCCACTTAGATACGGGCTCTGGAAACACCATATATTTT
TRBV11-2	.	TRBJ2-3	.	CASSSIRGYTDTQYF	TGTGCCAGCAGCTCGATCCGGGGTTACACAGATACGCAGTATTTT
TRBV2	.	TRBJ1-2	TRBD1	CASETGFVGYTF	TGTGCCAGCGAGACAGGGTTTGTCGGCTACACCTTC
TRBV2	.	TRBJ2-3	.	CASSADRRGTDTQYF	TGTGCCAGCAGCGCGGACAGGAGGGGCACAGATACGCAGTATTTT
TRBV18	once	TRBJ1-5	TRBD1	CASSPRQGDSNQPQHF	TGTGCCAGCTCACCACGCCAGGGGGATAGCAATCAGCCCCAGCATTTT
TRBV9	.	TRBJ1-3	.	CASSYRAGNTIYF	TGTGCCAGCAGCTACAGGGCTGGAAACACCATATATTTT